The source of this T cell receptor (beta chain) is a study of T-cell memory formation after mild COVID-19 (dated by TCRdb to the early 2020s). Notes on the research overall: TCR sequence clusters from the two donors were largely donor specific. Longitudinal TCRalpha and TCRbeta repertoire sequencing tracked T-cell clones expanding and contracting after mild COVID-19 in a couple of donors. The cohort comprised two young, previously healthy adult volunteers, one female and one male.

Results and caveats for the whole study, not just this receptor: Contracting CD4+ clones were located mainly in the CM and EM memory subsets, whereas CD8+ clones were found to be enriched in EMRA. Only a couple of mild cases were covered in the study, and larger cohorts including severe cases with pre-infection samples were considered necessary. The detection of some responding clones in pre-infection memory suggests that pre-existing cross-reactive memory T cells joined the SARS-CoV-2 response. Clones that contracted from day 15 to 85 showed balanced CD4/CD8 phenotypes, whereas a second wave of clones that expanded from day 15 to 37 leaned towards CD4+. The second-wave clones that peaked on day 37 were not confirmed to be SARS-CoV-2 specific.

Sequencing was carried out with an Illumina NovaSeq 6000. Using 5'RACE with constant-segment primers, TCRalpha and TCRbeta cDNA libraries were constructed, with sample barcodes and unique molecular identifiers added in the process. RNA was extracted from every sample with Trizol reagent. The libraries were amplified in two PCR steps, and the second step added a second sample barcode and Illumina TruSeq adapters. Sequencing of the libraries was done on an Illumina NovaSeq, producing 2 x 150 bp paired-end reads. The authors processed their data as follows. The reads were demultiplexed and collapsed into UMI-guided consensus sequences using migec v1.2.7. Using mixcr v2.1.11, UMI consensuses were aligned to TRA and TRB V and J templates and then assembled into clonotypes. A clonotype was counted as expanded or contracted only if both edgeR and NoisET called the change significant, with noise models trained on biological replicates. For edgeR calls, the cutoffs were a false discovery rate-adjusted p below 0.01 and a log2 fold-change threshold of 1. As an exploratory analysis of dynamics, max-normalized trajectories of the 1000 most abundant clonotypes were examined by PCA with hierarchical clustering. Each responding clone was given a CD4 or CD8 phenotype based on the CD4+ and CD8+ repertoires, which had been sequenced separately. TCRdb trimmed public reads at Q25 via fastp, called clones via MiXCR and kept in-frame beta chains. Rows with a matching CDR3 protein are joined into one entry that keeps the most common DNA and genes. TCRdb, not the original authors, processed these V and J calls. In all, the sample holds some 210,000 distinct CDR3 sequences, and around 18% of those were seen once. The ten largest clones take up 2.4% of the sample.

Counted from cysteine to phenylalanine, this CDR3 has 15 amino acids. The only DNA kept is the CDR3, 45 bases in frame from the first base. Looking up the germline V gene yields CDR1 SGHDN and CDR2 FVKESK. The trim is 0 bases for V and 6 bases for J, with a gap of 9 bases between the germline ends. Details on this clonotype: Its antigen target is currently unknown. Base qualities are not provided; no much larger clone lies one nucleotide away.

Ficoll-Paque density gradient centrifugation was the method used to isolate PBMCs. The rearranged segments are TRBV14 and TRBJ1-6; 6 matching bases give a weak D call of TRBD1. Sequencing input: PBMCs or a T cell subset sorted from them (not recorded which). This TCR came from an adult woman who had mild COVID-19 (a few samples of this study predate the infection). The sample titles of this study are shuffled in the database, so cell type and time point are left out; the donor was told from shared clones. CDR3 reads: CASSQDRTVNSPLHF. The DNA is TGTGCCAGCAGCCAAGATCGGACAGTTAATTCACCCCTCCACTTT. Full variable domain (CDR3 extended with the reference TRBV14 and TRBJ1-6 proteins): EAGVTQFPSHSVIEKGQTVTLRCDPISGHDNLYWYRRVMGKEIKFLLHFVKESKQDESGMPNNRFLAERTGGTYSTLKVQPAELEDSGVYFCASSQDRTVNSPLHFGNGTRLTVT.